The clone carrying this T cell receptor beta chain was counted only a few times. Its antigen is as yet unknown. This specimen belongs to a study of response to subunit inactivated influenza vaccine. Study-level points and caveats: With each seasonal influenza vaccination, the authors suggested, few new T cells are recruited.

TCRdb processed the RT-PCR reads anew with MiXCR; each CDR3 protein has one entry. The sample has 300,000 to 350,000 distinct CDR3 sequences; about a fifth are singletons. The CDR3 has 14 residues. V lost 4 bases and J lost 0, with 7 bases in between. CDR1 is SGHRS, CDR2 YFSETQ, per germline. The source was PBMCs from blood, collected approximately 22 months after vaccination. The V and J genes are TRBV5-1 and TRBJ1-4; D may be TRBD1 (5 bases). This receptor was obtained from a man between 50 and 75 years old who received an inactivated influenza vaccine. CDR3: CASSVGATNEKLFF. DNA of the CDR3: TGCGCCAGCAGCGTGGGGGCAACTAATGAAAAACTGTTTTTT.